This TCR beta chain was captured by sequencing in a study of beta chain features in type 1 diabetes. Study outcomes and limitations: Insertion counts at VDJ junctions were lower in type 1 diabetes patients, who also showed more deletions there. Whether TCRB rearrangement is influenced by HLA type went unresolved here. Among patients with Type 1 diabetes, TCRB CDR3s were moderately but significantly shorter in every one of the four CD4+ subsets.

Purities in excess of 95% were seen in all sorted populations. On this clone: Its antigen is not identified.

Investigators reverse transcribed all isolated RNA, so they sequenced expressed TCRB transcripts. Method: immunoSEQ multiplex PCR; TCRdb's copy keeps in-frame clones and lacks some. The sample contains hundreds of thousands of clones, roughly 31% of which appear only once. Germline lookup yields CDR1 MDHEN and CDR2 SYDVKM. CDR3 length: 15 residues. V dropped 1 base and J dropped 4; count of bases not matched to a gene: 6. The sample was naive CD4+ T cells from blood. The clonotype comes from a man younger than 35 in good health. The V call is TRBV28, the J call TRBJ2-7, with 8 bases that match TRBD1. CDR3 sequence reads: CASSLFSQGAYEQYF. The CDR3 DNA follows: TGTGCCAGCAGTTTATTTTCTCAGGGGGCATACGAGCAGTACTTC.